This TCR beta chain was sequenced in a study of beta chain features in type 1 diabetes. As for the study in general: No age, gender or cell yield differences were seen between patients and healthy donors.

Sequencing targeted expressed TCRB transcripts, as all isolated RNA had been reverse transcribed. Some clones are missing from TCRdb's copy, which holds only in-frame ones; the method was immunoSEQ multiplex PCR. The sample has under 800,000 clones; roughly a sixth are singletons. The V gene lost 5 bases and the J gene lost 3 bases, with 7 bases spanning the gap. The CDR3 contains 11 residues. Germline CDR1 and CDR2: DFQATT and SNEGSKA (reference sequence). Source material: naive CD4+ T cells from blood. The sequence derives from a man between 18 and 29 years old in good health. The chain recombines TRBV20-1 with TRBJ2-5; D possibly corresponds to TRBD1 (6 bases). The CDR3 DNA reads as TGCAGTGCTCGGACAGAAGAGACCCAGTACTTC. This sequence encodes CSARTEETQYF.